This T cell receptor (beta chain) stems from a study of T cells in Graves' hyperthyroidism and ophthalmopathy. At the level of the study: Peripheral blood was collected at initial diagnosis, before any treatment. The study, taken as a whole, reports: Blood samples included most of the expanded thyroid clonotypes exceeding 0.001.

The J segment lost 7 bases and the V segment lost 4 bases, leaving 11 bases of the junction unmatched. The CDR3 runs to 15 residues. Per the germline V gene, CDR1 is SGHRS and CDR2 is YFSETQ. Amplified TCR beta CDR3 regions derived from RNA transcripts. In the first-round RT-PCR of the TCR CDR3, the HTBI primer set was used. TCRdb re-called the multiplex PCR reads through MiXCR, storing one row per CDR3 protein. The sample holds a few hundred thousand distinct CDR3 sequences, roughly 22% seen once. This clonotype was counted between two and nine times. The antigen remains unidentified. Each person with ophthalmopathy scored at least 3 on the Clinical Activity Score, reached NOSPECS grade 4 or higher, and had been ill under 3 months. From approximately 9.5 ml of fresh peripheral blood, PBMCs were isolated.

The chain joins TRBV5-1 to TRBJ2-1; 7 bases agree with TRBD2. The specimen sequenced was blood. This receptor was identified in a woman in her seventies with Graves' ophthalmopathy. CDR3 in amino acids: CASSRGGRDLNEQFF. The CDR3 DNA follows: TGCGCCAGCAGCCGGGGAGGGAGGGATTTGAATGAGCAGTTCTTC.